Following are 10 T cell receptor beta chains from one sample sequenced in a study of cytomegalovirus exposure and HLA in healthy donors (dated by TCRdb to about 2017). Receptor amplification or capture employed the immunoSEQ multiplex PCR assay. A mixture of 60 forward primers for TCR Vbeta segments and 13 reverse primers for TCR Jbeta segments was used in the multiplex PCR. The source is immuneACCESS, and TCRdb retained only in-frame sequences with V and J called. Part of the clones is not carried over; for the studies checked, unresolved V genes explain less than half of this, and the remainder is unexplained. The data table for this sample lists 35,000 to 50,000 clones. The top ten clones comprise roughly 8% of the sample. The sample consisted of PBMCs. All receptors come from a male donor in good health and CMV-seronegative.

The chain combines TRBV4-1 with TRBJ2-5; TRBD2 agrees at 8 bases. J was trimmed by 5 bases and V by 4 bases; bases with no gene match: 12. CDR1 and CDR2 (germline): MGHRA, YSYEKL. This CDR3 has 16 amino acids. The DNA for the CDR3 is TGCGCCAGCAGCCTGAGAGCGGGAGAGTCGGGGGAGACCCAGTACTTC. Its translation is CASSLRAGESGETQYF.

The chain carries TRBV11-2 and TRBJ2-7, with 12 bases that match TRBD1. Germline V gene sequence: CDR1 SGHAT, CDR2 FQNNGV. The CDR3 spans 15 residues. V dropped 1 base and J dropped 6; count of bases not matched to a gene: 4. CDR3 in amino acids: CASSLAGQGALEQYF. The DNA of the CDR3 is TGTGCCAGCAGCTTAGCGGGACAGGGGGCTCTCGAGCAGTACTTC. Based on the CDR3 plus reference TRBV11-2 and TRBJ2-7, the full variable domain is EAGVAQSPRYKIIEKRQSVAFWCNPISGHATLYWYQQILGQGPKLLIQFQNNGVVDDSQLPKDRFSAERLKGVDSTLKIQPAKLEDSAVYLCASSLAGQGALEQYFGPGTRLTVT.

The V gene is TRBV30, the J gene TRBJ2-1; D is undetermined. The CDR3 length is 13 residues. Deletions cut 2 bases from V and 14 bases from J, with 19 bases between. Germline CDR1 is GTSNPN and CDR2 is SVGIG (reference sequence). CDR3 loop: CAWSPPAGLGEFF. The CDR3 bases are TGTGCCTGGAGTCCCCCGGCCGGCCTCGGAGAGTTCTTC.

This chain uses TRBV7-6 with TRBJ2-2; D unclear. The CDR3 loop spans 14 amino acids. Trimming took off 2 bases at V and 8 bases at J, with 12 bases between the two ends. CDR1 is SGHVS and CDR2 is FNYEAQ in the germline V gene. The CDR3 sequence is CASSLTTPGGELFF. Written as DNA, the CDR3 is TGTGCCAGCAGCTTAACTACCCCCGGAGGGGAGCTGTTTTTT.

The chain couples TRBV27 to TRBJ2-7, with D unresolved. Germline CDR1 and CDR2: MNHEY and SMNVEV (reference sequence). This CDR3 has 16 residues. The germline V and J ends were trimmed by 5 bases and 3 bases, with 20 bases remaining between them. CDR3 coding DNA: TGTGCCAGCAGTACGTCCGGTGTAGATCTTGGCTACGAGCAGTACTTC. This translates into CASSTSGVDLGYEQYF.

The V call is TRBV6-6, the J call TRBJ1-4, with TRBD1 matching over 8 bases. The trim removed 6 bases at V and 8 bases at J, leaving 11 bases unmatched. Germline CDR1 and CDR2: MNHNY and SVGAGI (reference sequence). The length of the CDR3 is 15 residues. The DNA for the CDR3 is TGTGCCAGCAGACCTCGACAGGGGCGGGAAGAAAAACTGTTTTTT. Translating gives CASRPRQGREEKLFF.

V gene TRBV4-3 combines with J gene TRBJ2-3; tentatively, D is TRBD2 (7 bases). Per germline, CDR1 LGHNA and CDR2 YSLEER. V shed 0 bases and J shed 0 bases, with 13 bases lying between them. This CDR3 contains 17 residues. The CDR3 DNA sequence: TGCGCCAGCAGCCAAGATAGGGGGAGGGGTAGCACAGATACGCAGTATTTT. Translating it yields CASSQDRGRGSTDTQYF.

V gene TRBV9 combines with J gene TRBJ2-7; a possible D gene is TRBD1 (6 bases). Per germline, CDR1 SGDLS and CDR2 YYNGEE. Trimming removed 0 bases from V and 1 base from J, with 14 bases in between. There are 16 residues in the CDR3. CDR3 amino acids: CASSVGQGPESYEQYF. In nucleotides, the CDR3 is TGTGCCAGCAGCGTAGGGCAGGGGCCCGAATCCTACGAGCAGTACTTC. The variable domain in full, with the rest retrieved from reference TRBV9 and TRBJ2-7, is DSGVTQTPKHLITATGQRVTLRCSPRSGDLSVYWYQQSLDQGLQFLIQYYNGEERAKGNILERFSAQQFPDLHSELNLSSLELGDSALYFCASSVGQGPESYEQYFGPGTRLTVT.

This sequence joins TRBV6-5 and TRBJ1-2; TRBD1 agrees at 8 bases. The CDR3 runs to 14 residues. With 2 bases clipped from V and 8 bases from J, the junction kept 7 bases outside the gene matches. CDR1 MNHEY and CDR2 SVGAGI come from the germline V gene. As DNA, the CDR3 is TGTGCCAGCAGTTACGGACAGGGCCAGGGAGGCTACACCTTC. Its translation is CASSYGQGQGGYTF.

The chain is built from TRBV14 and TRBJ1-4, with TRBD1 as a possible D gene (6 bases). This CDR3 is 13 amino acids long. Looked up from germline, CDR1 is SGHDN and CDR2 is FVKESK. Trimming cost V 4 bases and J 6 bases, with 9 bases left between them. CDR3 loop: CASSRQVYEKLFF. CDR3 nucleotide sequence: TGTGCCAGCAGCCGACAGGTTTATGAAAAACTGTTTTTT.